The following is a T cell receptor beta chain sequence with its context. V was cut by 1 base and J by 10 bases, with 14 bases left in between. CDR3 length: 15 amino acids. The germline V gene encodes CDR1 MDHEN and CDR2 SYDVKM. This record comes from a study of blood T cell repertoires in COVID-19. In the study overall: PBMCs, B-cell-depleted T cells, or T cells provided the cDNA or gDNA that made up the material.

Either two negative PCRs, clearance, or symptom resolution qualified Cohort 3 donors as recovered. Using immunoSEQ multiplex PCR, the repertoire was profiled, and TCRdb retains in-frame clones only, with some absent. Of approximately 200,000 clones in the sample, 75% to 85% are singletons; the top ten hold 9.2%. V gene TRBV28 combines with J gene TRBJ1-6, with unresolved D. Sequencing was performed on PBMCs or T cells enriched from blood (not recorded which). This sequence originates from a man aged 35 to 55 who had recovered from COVID-19. For the CDR3, the DNA is TGTGCCAGCAGTTTATCGGTCGAAAGCCGGTCACCCCTCCACTTT. Translating it yields CASSLSVESRSPLHF.